The entry that follows covers one T cell receptor (beta chain) sequence. Its antigen is currently unknown. There are 15 residues in the CDR3. Trimming at V came to 3 bases and at J to 7 bases, leaving 11 bases not matched to a gene. Germline V gene lookup returns CDR1 SGHRS and CDR2 YFSETQ. The entry originates in a study of shared clonotypes between healthy human individuals. Findings and caveats of the study: An anticipated effect of sequencing depth on clonotype sharing among donors was recognized.

Samples underwent the assay at deep level. Every immunoSEQ plate was one replicate of a subset's evenly spread DNA. Ten immunoSEQ deep assay plates held the unsorted PBMC DNA. Clones were read by immunoSEQ multiplex PCR, and TCRdb kept only the in-frame ones, dropping some. The table includes around 510,000 clones, around 78% detected once. V gene TRBV5-1 combines with J gene TRBJ2-3, with 7 bases lining up with TRBD1. The source is a woman aged 40 to 50 in good health. Some clones in this sample may be carry-over from other donors' samples. Material: PBMCs. The CDR3 DNA is TGCGCCAGCAGCTCGCTGACAGGGATAGATAATACGCAGTATTTT. It is translated as CASSSLTGIDNTQYF.